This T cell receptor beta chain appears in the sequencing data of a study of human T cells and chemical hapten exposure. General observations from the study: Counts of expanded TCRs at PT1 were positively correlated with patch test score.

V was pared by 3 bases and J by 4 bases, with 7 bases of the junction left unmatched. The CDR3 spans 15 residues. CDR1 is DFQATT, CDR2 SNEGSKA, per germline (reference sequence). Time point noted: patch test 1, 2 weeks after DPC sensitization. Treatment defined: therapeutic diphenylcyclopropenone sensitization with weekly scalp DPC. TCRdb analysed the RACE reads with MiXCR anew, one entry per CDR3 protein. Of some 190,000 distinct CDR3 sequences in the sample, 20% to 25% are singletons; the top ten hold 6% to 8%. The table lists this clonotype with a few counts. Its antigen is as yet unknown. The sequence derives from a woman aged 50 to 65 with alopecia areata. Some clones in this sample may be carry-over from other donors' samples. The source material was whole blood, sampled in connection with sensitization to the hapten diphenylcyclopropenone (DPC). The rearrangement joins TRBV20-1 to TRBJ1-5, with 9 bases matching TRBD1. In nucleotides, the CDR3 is TGCAGTGCTAGTGCCACGACAGGGGGAAATCAGCCCCAGCATTTT. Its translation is CSASATTGGNQPQHF.